The present T cell receptor beta chain was sequenced within a study of CD8+ T cells in alopecia areata. Findings of the study overall: Lesional scalp exceeded normal scalp in clonality, especially in alopecia totalis/universalis.

CDR1 and CDR2 (germline): SSHAT, FNYEAQ (reference sequence). The length of the CDR3 is 15 residues. In regard to this clone: Its antigen is still unknown. One junction end disagrees with the germline gene, perhaps due to a read error.

RNA was isolated and reverse transcribed to cDNA, the sequencing template. Measured with immunoSEQ multiplex PCR; TCRdb has only the in-frame clones, and not every one. The profile shows about 250,000 clones, less than 80% of them singletons. The J gene is TRBJ2-5, the V gene TRBV7-7; 8 bases line up with TRBD1. The sequence was obtained from a human donor with alopecia areata. The sequencing here drew on CD4+ T cells sorted from blood, taken at week 0. CDR3 protein: CASSLKDRADETQYF. The CDR3 region has the DNA TGTGCTAGCAGCTTAAAGGACAGGGCGGACGAGACCCAGTACTTC.